Presented here are 11 T cell receptor beta chains from one specimen sequenced in a study of blood T cell repertoires in COVID-19. Assay used: immunoSEQ multiplex PCR; TCRdb lists only in-frame clones, some missing. The sample has 200,000 to 250,000 clones, 70% to 90% seen once. Sequencing input: peripheral blood. Every receptor here comes from a man between 50 and 59 years old who had recovered from COVID-19.

This clone was recorded a few times. The rearrangement uses TRBV18 and TRBJ2-3, with 10 bases identical to TRBD1. The length of the CDR3 is 17 residues. Germline V gives CDR1 KGHSH, CDR2 LQKENI. Germline trimming cut 8 bases from V and 1 base from J; bases unmatched to any gene: 12. CDR3 protein: CASTQLPGTGGTDTQYF. Written as DNA, the CDR3 is TGTGCCAGCACCCAACTTCCCGGGACAGGGGGCACAGATACGCAGTATTTT.

The rearrangement links TRBV27 to TRBJ2-7; D gene unclear. Trimming stripped 2 bases from V and 7 bases from J, with 21 bases between. CDR1 and CDR2 from the germline V gene are MNHEY and SMNVEV (reference sequence). This CDR3 contains 16 residues. In nucleotides, the CDR3 is TGTGCCAGCAGTTTAAAATCGTTGGGCCCTACGAAGGAGCAGTACTTC. Its translation is CASSLKSLGPTKEQYF.

There are a few counts of this clone. The chain is built from TRBV27 and TRBJ2-7, with 9 bases aligning to TRBD1. J was trimmed by 3 bases and V by 4 bases; bases with no gene match: 7. The length of the CDR3 is 15 residues. Germline-derived CDR1 and CDR2 are MNHEY and SMNVEV (reference sequence). DNA for the CDR3: TGTGCCAGCAGTTCATTCGGGACAGGGCTCTACGAGCAGTACTTC. Protein product: CASSSFGTGLYEQYF.

The chain uses TRBV28 and TRBJ1-1, with D maybe TRBD1 (6 bases). CDR3 length: 15 residues. Trimming took off 5 bases at V and 5 bases at J, with 18 bases between the two ends. Germline-derived CDR1 and CDR2 are MDHEN and SYDVKM. Written as DNA, the CDR3 is TGTGCCAGCAGTATTCTTGCGGGGGGGCGTACTGAAGCTTTCTTT. Protein: CASSILAGGRTEAFF.

The chain links TRBV6-5 to TRBJ2-7; 7 bases fit TRBD2. CDR3 size: 12 residues. Germline V gives CDR1 MNHEY, CDR2 SVGAGI. The trim removed 2 bases at V and 8 bases at J, leaving 3 bases unmatched. The CDR3 coding sequence is TGTGCCAGCAGTTACCGGGGAGGGCAGCAGTACTTC. This translates into CASSYRGGQQYF.

V is TRBV3-1 (or the pseudogene TRBV3-2) and J is TRBJ2-7; 7 bases map to TRBD1. Germline CDR1 LGHDT, CDR2 YNNKEL (reference sequence). V shed 5 bases and J 9 bases; nucleotides not matched to a gene: 13. There are 14 residues in the CDR3. In DNA, the CDR3 is TGTGCCAGCAGCGTTACAGGGGAGAGAACGGGGCAGTACTTC. It translates to CASSVTGERTGQYF.

A few counts support this clone. V usage is TRBV27 and J usage is TRBJ1-2, with a tentative D call TRBD1 (5 bases). The germline gives CDR1 MNHEY, CDR2 SMNVEV (reference sequence). The CDR3 contains 14 residues. The ends were cut back, 2 bases at V and 5 bases at J, with 12 bases in the middle. CDR3 loop: CASSLMQGWYGYTF. The DNA of the CDR3 is TGTGCCAGCAGTTTAATGCAGGGTTGGTATGGCTACACCTTC.

The chain carries TRBV18 and TRBJ1-2; D may be TRBD1 (6 bases). This CDR3 contains 15 residues. The V and J ends lost 4 bases and 4 bases respectively, with 16 bases between them. Germline lookup yields CDR1 KGHSH and CDR2 LQKENI. CDR3 amino acids: CASSQTSQGSYGYTF. For the CDR3, the DNA is TGTGCCAGCTCACAAACCTCACAGGGTAGCTATGGCTACACCTTC.

CDR3 loop: CASSLRLAGDTGELFF. CDR3 DNA sequence: TGTGCCAGCAGCTTACGACTAGCGGGAGACACCGGGGAGCTGTTTTTT. This sequence joins TRBV7-8 and TRBJ2-2; 12 bases agree with TRBD2. This CDR3 spans 16 amino acids. After removal of 2 bases from V and 3 bases from J, the junction contained 1 base not matched to a gene. Germline lookup yields CDR1 SGHVS and CDR2 FQNEAQ.

The chain joins TRBV6-2 or TRBV6-3 to TRBJ2-5; TRBD2 matches 8 bases. The ends lost 0 bases at V and 5 bases at J; junction bases unmatched: 5. This CDR3 is 15 amino acids long. Looked up from germline, CDR1 is MNHEY and CDR2 is SVGEGT. The CDR3 reads CASSYSGTRIETQYF. CDR3 sequence (DNA): TGTGCCAGCAGTTACTCCGGGACTAGGATCGAGACCCAGTACTTC.

This clone was observed once. This chain connects TRBV30 to TRBJ1-1; the D is unclear. CDR3 length: 11 residues. Germline loops: CDR1 GTSNPN, CDR2 SVGIG (reference sequence). V was cut by 1 base and J by 7 bases, with 7 bases left in between. As DNA, the CDR3 is TGTGCCTGGAGTGCCTCTAGTGAAGCTTTCTTT. Protein: CAWSASSEAFF.